This T cell receptor (beta chain) was obtained from a study of blood T cell repertoires in COVID-19. In the study overall: Samples representing acute and convalescent COVID-19 were sourced from the United States, Italy and Spain. In each case, the material was cDNA or gDNA derived from T cells, B-cell-depleted T cells, or PBMCs.

Original processing notes: From reference gene primer amplification, estimates of nucleated cell counts were derived. The data were produced by immunoSEQ multiplex PCR, yet TCRdb's version contains in-frame clones alone and is incomplete. The DNA was the basis for D and trimming; V, J and clone size are from that table. There are 200,000 to 300,000 clones in the sample; around nine tenths occur only once, and roughly 9.8% lies in the top ten. Germline CDR1 SQVTM, CDR2 ANQGSEA. V dropped 2 bases and J dropped 0 bases, with 13 bases sitting between them. This CDR3 spans 15 amino acids. In this sample, this clone turned up once.

The TCR comes from a man between 35 and 55 years old who had recovered from COVID-19. This sequence joins TRBV29-1 and TRBJ1-2, with D hard to call. The sample consisted of peripheral blood. The CDR3 protein is CSVETPGLTNYGYTF. For the CDR3, the DNA is TGCAGCGTTGAAACCCCAGGACTAACTAACTATGGCTACACCTTC.